Below are 3 T cell receptor beta chains sequenced from a single sample in a study of T cells in tuberculosis. Regarding time point: new active TB diagnosis, blood taken before or within 7 days of starting treatment. Libraries were prepared by immunoSEQ multiplex PCR; TCRdb keeps only in-frame clonotypes and omits some of them. The sample contains approximately 35,000 clones, 92% of which appear only once. Sequencing used PBMCs, obtained at tuberculosis diagnosis. The receptors derive from an adult with tuberculosis. Some clones in this sample may be carry-over from other donors' samples.

V usage is TRBV5-1 and J usage is TRBJ2-1; 13 bases match TRBD2. CDR1 is SGHRS and CDR2 is YFSETQ in the germline V gene. The CDR3 runs 15 residues. J gave up 6 bases and V 4 bases, and 4 bases lay outside the gene matches. CDR3 coding DNA: TGCGCCAGCAGCCCCGGGACTAGCGGGGTCAATGAGCAGTTCTTC. Protein product: CASSPGTSGVNEQFF.

The CDR3 region has the DNA TGTGCCAGCAGCTTGTTCGGGACTGCTCCAGCCCAGCATTTT. Translating it yields CASSLFGTAPAQHF. The genes are TRBV5-6 and TRBJ1-5; possible D gene TRBD1, 5 bases. Germline-derived CDR1 and CDR2 are SGHDT and YYEEEE. This CDR3 contains 14 residues. The ends were cut back, 1 base at V and 11 bases at J, with 16 bases in the middle.

This chain uses TRBV7-2 with TRBJ2-3; 7 nucleotides agree with TRBD2. The germline gives CDR1 SGHTA, CDR2 FQGNSA. The CDR3 is 17 residues long. The J segment lost 0 bases and the V segment lost 2 bases, leaving 8 bases of the junction unmatched. The CDR3 sequence: CASSLSKSGVSTDTQYF. The CDR3 coding sequence is TGTGCCAGCAGCTTATCTAAAAGCGGGGTTAGCACAGATACGCAGTATTTT.